This T cell receptor beta chain originates from a study of control samples from healthy donors and cancer patients. Clones were sequenced by immunoSEQ multiplex PCR, and TCRdb holds only the in-frame ones, with some missing. This table has under 85,000 clones, around 80% appearing once. Germline-derived CDR1 and CDR2 are SGHRS and YFSETQ. V was clipped by 3 bases and J by 4 bases, with 14 bases between them. CDR3 size: 14 residues. This clone was recorded only once. This TCR derives from a man in his fifties or sixties with head and neck cancer. The rearrangement links TRBV5-1 to TRBJ2-7; D gene unclear. Sequenced: PBMCs. CDR3 sequence reads: CASSSNLEIYEQYF. The DNA of the CDR3 is TGCGCCAGCAGCTCCAACTTAGAGATTTACGAGCAGTACTTC.